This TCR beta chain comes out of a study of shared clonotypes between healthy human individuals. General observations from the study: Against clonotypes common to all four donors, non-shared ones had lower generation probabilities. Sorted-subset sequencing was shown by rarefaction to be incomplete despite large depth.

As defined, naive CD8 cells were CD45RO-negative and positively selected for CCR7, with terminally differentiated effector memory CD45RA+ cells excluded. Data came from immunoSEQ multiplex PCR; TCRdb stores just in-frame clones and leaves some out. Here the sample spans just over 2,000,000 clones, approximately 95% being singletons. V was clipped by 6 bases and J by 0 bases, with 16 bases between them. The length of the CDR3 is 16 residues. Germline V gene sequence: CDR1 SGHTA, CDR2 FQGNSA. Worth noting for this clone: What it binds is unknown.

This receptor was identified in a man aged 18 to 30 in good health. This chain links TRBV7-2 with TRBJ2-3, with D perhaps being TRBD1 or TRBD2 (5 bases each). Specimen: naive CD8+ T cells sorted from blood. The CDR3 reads CASRSGPSPSTDTQYF. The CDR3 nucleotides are TGTGCCAGCAGATCGGGACCATCCCCTAGCACAGATACGCAGTATTTT.